This T cell receptor (beta chain) was sequenced for a study of blood T cell repertoires in COVID-19. Study overall: Samples representing acute and convalescent COVID-19 were sourced from the United States, Italy and Spain. Sources were T cells, B-cell-depleted T cells, or PBMCs; the material itself was cDNA or gDNA.

Seattle cases were enrolled at active infection and followed longitudinally. Generated by immunoSEQ multiplex PCR, the TCRdb table keeps only in-frame clones and is missing some. The sample records about 360,000 clones, 75% to 90% being singletons. V was clipped by 1 base and J by 3 bases, with 10 bases between them. The germline gives CDR1 SEHNR, CDR2 FQNEAQ (reference sequence). There are 14 residues in the CDR3. Sequences were obtained from peripheral blood. The chain is built from TRBV7-9 and TRBJ2-7; D uncertain. The TCR originated in a woman in her fifties or sixties with COVID-19, enrolled during active disease. The CDR3 bases are TGTGCCAGCAGCTTAGGATTGAGTGGCTACGAGCAGTACTTC. Translated, it gives CASSLGLSGYEQYF.